This T cell receptor beta chain came from a study of T cell changes during pregnancy in multiple sclerosis (dated by TCRdb to between 2018 and 2021). With regard to the full study: The study looked at changes in the T cell repertoire across pregnancy in women with multiple sclerosis.

From the cysteine through the phenylalanine, the CDR3 covers 14 amino acids. The only DNA kept is the CDR3, 42 bases in frame from the first base. CDR1 SNHLY and CDR2 FYNNEI are derived from the germline V gene. The germline ends are 12 bases apart after V is trimmed by 6 bases and J by 4 bases. The library was generated by the immunoSEQ multiplex PCR assay. As stored in TCRdb, this immuneACCESS dataset retains in-frame rearrangements with V and J assigned. A fraction of the clones does not appear; measured against another copy, unresolved V genes explain less than half of the discrepancy, and the remainder lacks a known reason. For this sample there are under 6,000 clones; 70% to 85% appear just once. More than 15% of the sample rests with the top ten. This clone was counted between two and nine times. It has no known antigen specificity. Base quality data are lacking; no much larger clone is found one base away.

Sequences were derived from CD8+ T cells from peripheral blood mononuclear cells, sampled in the second trimester of pregnancy. The receptor's source is a female donor in good health, enrolled as a control in a pregnancy study. The V gene is TRBV2 and the J gene is TRBJ1-4, with TRBD1 perhaps the D gene, on 6 matching bases. The CDR3 reads as follows: CASRMGAGNEKLFF. DNA sequence: TGTGCCAGCAGGATGGGGGCCGGTAATGAAAAACTGTTTTTT.